The 16 T cell receptor beta chains given below trace back to one sample, sequenced in a study of neurological immune-mediated disorders. Using its own MiXCR run on the 5' RACE reads, TCRdb lists one record per CDR3 protein. The profile shows about 31,000 distinct CDR3 sequences, about an eighth of them singletons. Time point in this sample: technical triplicate 2. Sequencing input: CD4+ T cells from blood. These receptors were obtained from a female donor with HTLV-1-associated myelopathy (HAM/TSP).

This clonotype was picked up many times. CDR3 nucleotide sequence: TGTGCCAGCAGTCCGGGCCTCCGGCCTTACACCGGGGAGCTGTTTTTT. It yields the protein CASSPGLRPYTGELFF. This rearrangement joins TRBV6-5 to TRBJ2-2; D gene ambiguous. The CDR3 length is 16 residues. Trimming took off 5 bases at V and 3 bases at J, with 16 bases between the two ends. Looked up from germline, CDR1 is MNHEY and CDR2 is SVGAGI.

This clonotype has a count of ten or more. The chain uses TRBV20-1 and TRBJ2-5, with D hard to call. Germline V gene data show CDR1 as DFQATT and CDR2 as SNEGSKA (reference sequence). Trimming took 5 bases from V and 3 from J, leaving 13 bases between them. CDR3 length: 13 amino acids. CDR3 residues: CSAPQTLKETQYF. In DNA form, the CDR3 reads TGCAGTGCTCCGCAGACACTGAAAGAGACCCAGTACTTC.

This clonotype was observed at least ten times. The chain uses TRBV20-1 and TRBJ2-7; no clear D. V lost 0 bases and J lost 3, with 12 bases in between. This CDR3 is 14 amino acids long. CDR1 DFQATT and CDR2 SNEGSKA come from the germline V gene (reference sequence). For the CDR3, the DNA is TGCAGTGCTAGAGATCGTTCCAAAGGCTACGAGCAGTACTTC. It is translated as CSARDRSKGYEQYF.

Note on this clonotype: A read error may produce the germline difference seen at one junction end. This rearrangement joins TRBV6-5 to TRBJ2-1, with D tentatively TRBD1 (6 bases). The CDR3 is 14 residues long. Looked up from germline, CDR1 is MNHEY and CDR2 is SVGAGI. The CDR3 protein is CTSSPRDMDPEQFF. The CDR3 coding sequence is TGTACCAGCAGCCCCCGGGACATGGACCCCGAGCAGTTCTTC.

This clonotype was picked up many times. The chain recombines TRBV2 with TRBJ2-7; a weak D match, TRBD1 (6 bases). The germline CDR1 and CDR2 sequences are SNHLY and FYNNEI. The CDR3 has 14 residues. V gave up 1 base and J gave up 2 bases, with 9 bases separating them. CDR3 amino acids: CASSEGTAAYEQYF. The CDR3 DNA sequence: TGTGCCAGCAGTGAAGGGACAGCCGCCTACGAGCAGTACTTC. Drawing the rest from reference TRBV2 and TRBJ2-7, the complete variable domain is EPEVTQTPSHQVTQMGQEVILRCVPISNHLYFYWYRQILGQKVEFLVSFYNNEISEKSEIFDDQFSVERPDGSNFTLKIRSTKLEDSAMYFCASSEGTAAYEQYFGPGTRLTVT.

This clonotype was seen ten or more times. This rearrangement joins TRBV20-1 to TRBJ2-1; 8 bases map to TRBD2. The CDR3 extends over 15 amino acids. Germline V gene sequence: CDR1 DFQATT, CDR2 SNEGSKA (reference sequence). The V segment lost 6 bases and the J segment 6 bases; nucleotides outside the gene matches: 13. In nucleotides, the CDR3 is TGCAGTGCCCAGGCGGGGGGCTCCTTGGGCAATGAGCAGTTCTTC. Its protein product is CSAQAGGSLGNEQFF.

This clonotype showed up many times. This chain joins TRBV20-1 and TRBJ2-3, with 9 bases matching TRBD2. Unmatched junction bases numbered 6, after V lost 1 base and J lost 4 bases. The CDR3 is 15 amino acids. Germline lookup yields CDR1 DFQATT and CDR2 SNEGSKA (reference sequence). The CDR3 protein is CSARGASGTSDTQYF. The DNA for the CDR3 is TGCAGTGCTAGAGGGGCTAGCGGGACCTCAGATACGCAGTATTTT.

As concerns this clonotype: One end of the junction does not line up with germline, which may come from a read error. The rearrangement links TRBV3-1 to TRBJ2-1; no definite D call. Germline CDR1 reads LGHDT; CDR2 reads YNNKEL (reference sequence). This CDR3 region has 14 residues. This chain's CDR3 is CVSNQAQFSDEQFF. In nucleotides, the CDR3 is TGTGTCAGCAACCAAGCACAGTTTAGTGATGAGCAGTTCTTC.

This clonotype has ten or more counts. The V call is TRBV6-5, the J call TRBJ1-1, with D uncertain. V shed 2 bases and J shed 6 bases, with 16 bases lying between them. The CDR3 runs 15 residues. CDR1 is MNHEY and CDR2 is SVGAGI in the germline V gene. Here the CDR3 DNA reads TGTGCCAGCAGTTACGCGGGTCCGCGGGGTTCTGAAGCTTTCTTT. Protein: CASSYAGPRGSEAFF.

This clonotype has a count of ten or more. The DNA of the CDR3 is TGTGCCAGCAGTACTCGAGAGACCCAGTACTTC. This codes for CASSTRETQYF. This chain joins TRBV6-6 and TRBJ2-5; D unclear. The CDR3 consists of 11 residues. The germline gives CDR1 MNHNY, CDR2 SVGAGI (reference sequence). Trimming cost V 5 bases and J 4 bases, with 5 bases left between them.

In its sample, this clonotype was seen many times. In DNA, the CDR3 is TGTGCCAGCAGCTCTACGGGGGGCCAGGGCACGTATGAGCAGTTCTTC. It yields the protein CASSSTGGQGTYEQFF. The rearrangement joins TRBV11-3 to TRBJ2-1, with TRBD2 as a possible D gene (7 bases). The CDR3 runs 16 residues. V lost 4 bases to trimming and J lost 8 bases, with 21 bases between them. Per the germline V gene, CDR1 is SGHNT and CDR2 is YENEEA. The full variable domain, in which reference TRBV11-3 and TRBJ2-1 provide the parts outside the CDR3, is EAGVVQSPRYKIIEKKQPVAFWCNPISGHNTLYWYLQNLGQGPELLIRYENEEAVDDSQLPKDRFSAERLKGVDSTLKIQPAELGDSAVYLCASSSTGGQGTYEQFFGPGTRLTVL.

Ten or more counts support this clonotype. The chain is built from TRBV7-2 and TRBJ2-3; 7 bases line up with TRBD2. The junction had 16 bases not matched to a gene; V was cut back by 2 bases and J by 8 bases. The germline V gene has CDR1 SGHTA and CDR2 FQGNSA. This CDR3 region has 17 residues. The chain's CDR3 is CASSLTSSGTTTSTQYF. In DNA form, the CDR3 reads TGTGCCAGCAGCTTAACATCCTCCGGGACTACCACAAGTACGCAGTATTTT.

This clonotype has a count of ten or more. The J gene is TRBJ2-2, the V gene TRBV20-1; either TRBD1 or TRBD2 may supply D (5 bases each). V was trimmed by 0 bases and J by 3 bases, leaving 11 bases between them. Germline lookup yields CDR1 DFQATT and CDR2 SNEGSKA (reference sequence). There are 15 residues in the CDR3. CDR3 protein: CSARDQEGHTGELFF. CDR3 DNA: TGCAGTGCTAGAGATCAAGAGGGGCACACCGGGGAGCTGTTTTTT.

This clonotype was counted many times. The chain joins TRBV6-5 to TRBJ1-4; 7 bases line up with TRBD1. The germline V gene has CDR1 MNHEY and CDR2 SVGAGI. Trimming at V came to 5 bases and at J to 8 bases, leaving 11 bases not matched to a gene. The CDR3 runs to 15 residues. This chain's CDR3 is CASSGPTGWGEKLFF. In DNA, the CDR3 is TGTGCCAGCAGTGGTCCGACAGGGTGGGGGGAAAAACTGTTTTTT.

Concerning this clonotype itself: The junction does not match germline at one end; this may be a read error. The gene calls are TRBV5-1 and TRBJ1-1; D is ambiguous. The CDR3 consists of 16 residues. The germline V gene has CDR1 SGHRS and CDR2 YFSETQ. CDR3 nucleotides: TGCGCCAGCAGCCTGAATGAGGGAAACGTGAACTCTGAAGCTTTCTTT. Amino acids: CASSLNEGNVNSEAFF.

This clonotype was counted at least ten times. The rearrangement uses TRBV5-1 and TRBJ2-7; the match to TRBD1 covers 8 bases. Trimming took 1 base from V and 5 from J; bases not matched to a gene: 8. The CDR3 sequence is 15 residues long. Germline loops: CDR1 SGHRS, CDR2 YFSETQ. CDR3 nucleotide sequence: TGCGCCAGCAGCTTGCTAGGACAGGGTACCCACGAGCAGTACTTC. This encodes CASSLLGQGTHEQYF. Together with reference TRBV5-1 and TRBJ2-7, the CDR3 gives the full variable domain: KAGVTQTPRYLIKTRGQQVTLSCSPISGHRSVSWYQQTPGQGLQFLFEYFSETQRNKGNFPGRFSGRQFSNSRSEMNVSTLELGDSALYLCASSLLGQGTHEQYFGPGTRLTVT.